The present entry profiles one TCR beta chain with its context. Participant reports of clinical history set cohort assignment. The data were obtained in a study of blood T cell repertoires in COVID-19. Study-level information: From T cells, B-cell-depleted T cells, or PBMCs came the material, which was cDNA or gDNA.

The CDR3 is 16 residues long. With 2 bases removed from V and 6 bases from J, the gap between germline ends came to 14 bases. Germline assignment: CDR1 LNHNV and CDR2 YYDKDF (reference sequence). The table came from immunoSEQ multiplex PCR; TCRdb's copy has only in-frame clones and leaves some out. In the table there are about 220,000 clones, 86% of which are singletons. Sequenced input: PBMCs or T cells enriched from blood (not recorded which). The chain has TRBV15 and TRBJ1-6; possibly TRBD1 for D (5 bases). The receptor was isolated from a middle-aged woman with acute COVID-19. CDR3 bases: TGTGCCACCAGCAGACCTTTAGGGCAGGGTAATTCACCCCTCCACTTT. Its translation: CATSRPLGQGNSPLHF.